The rows below give T cell receptor beta chains drawn from one sample of a study of OX40 agonist ivuxolimab in advanced cancers. Generated by immunoSEQ multiplex PCR, the TCRdb table keeps only in-frame clones and is missing some. This table holds some 70,000 clones, more than 85% found once. Sequencing was performed on CD4+ or CD8+ T cells sorted from blood, taken in a trial of the OX40 agonist ivuxolimab. Source of these receptors: an adult with an advanced solid tumor such as melanoma, head and neck, liver or kidney cancer. CDR3s include the opening cysteine and the closing phenylalanine or tryptophan. D genes are given only for firm matches. The listing skips clone size in some rows; elsewhere it reads once, few, many or a size class.

>TRBJ2-7|.|.|TRBV5-4|12
TGTGCCAGCAGCTTGAACAGACACGAGCAGTACTTC
CASSLNRHEQYF
>TRBJ2-5|.|TRBD2|TRBV5-1|16
TGCGCCAGCAGCCCGGATAGCGGGAGTAGGAGGGAGACCCAGTACTTC
CASSPDSGSRRETQYF
>TRBJ1-3|.|.|TRBV29-1|12
TGCAGCGTTGAGGACTCTGGAAACACCATATATTTT
CSVEDSGNTIYF
>TRBJ2-5|.|.|TRBV11-3|13
TGTGCCAGCAGCTCCGCGGCCCAAGAGACCCAGTACTTC
CASSSAAQETQYF
>TRBJ2-5|once|TRBD2|TRBV4-3|19
TGCGCCAGCAGCCAAGATCTAAGGGGACTAGCGGGGGGGCGAGAGACCCAGTACTTC
CASSQDLRGLAGGRETQYF
>TRBJ2-3|.|.|TRBV19|12
TGTGCCAGTATCGGGACAACAGATACGCAGTATTTT
CASIGTTDTQYF
>TRBJ2-3|.|.|TRBV5-1|15
TGCGCCAGCAGCTTGAGGCAGGGTTGGGCTGATACGCAGTATTTT
CASSLRQGWADTQYF
>TRBJ2-1|.|.|TRBV6-5|12
TGTGCCAGCAGTAGGGGGCGGGGGGAGCAGTTCTTC
CASSRGRGEQFF
>TRBJ1-5|.|.|TRBV7-9|14
TGTGCCAGCAGCCAGGACCCGGGGGCTCAGCCCCAGCATTTT
CASSQDPGAQPQHF
>TRBJ2-1|.|TRBD1|TRBV19|15
TGTGCCAGTAGGGGGGCGGGACAGGGGAAGAATGAGCAGTTCTTC
CASRGAGQGKNEQFF
>TRBJ2-1|.|TRBD2|TRBV2|15
TGTGCCAGCAGCAGCCTAGCGGGAGGGTTTTATGAGCAGTTCTTC
CASSSLAGGFYEQFF
>TRBJ2-3|.|.|TRBV6-1|15
TGTGCCAGCAGTGACTACCTTGATAGCACAGATACGCAGTATTTT
CASSDYLDSTDTQYF
>TRBJ2-3|.|.|TRBV7-2|13
TGTGCCAGCAGCTCCGGGGGGCCAGATACGCAGTATTTT
CASSSGGPDTQYF
>TRBJ1-2|.|.|TRBV7-9|15
TGTGCCAGCAGCTTAGAATCCGGGACATACTATGGCTACACCTTC
CASSLESGTYYGYTF
>TRBJ2-1|.|.|TRBV6-1|15
TGTGCCAGCAGAGGGGGGTGGGAGGTTTACAATGAGCAGTTCTTC
CASRGGWEVYNEQFF
>TRBJ2-1|.|TRBD2|TRBV19|16
TGTGCCAGTAGTACCCTAGCGGGAGATAACTACAATGAGCAGTTCTTC
CASSTLAGDNYNEQFF
>TRBJ2-1|.|.|TRBV27|12
TGTGCCAGCAGTTTATCGCGAAATGAGCAGTTCTTC
CASSLSRNEQFF
>TRBJ2-7|.|.|TRBV4-2|15
TGTGCCAGCAGCCAAGATACCGGGTTTCCCTACGAGCAGTACTTC
CASSQDTGFPYEQYF
>TRBJ1-2|.|.|TRBV4-1|13
TGCGCCAGCAGCCAAACGGGGGTGTATGGCTACACCTTC
CASSQTGVYGYTF
>TRBJ2-3|once|.|TRBV25-1|14
TGTGCCAGCATGGTGGGGGGTTACACAGATACGCAGTATTTT
CASMVGGYTDTQYF
>TRBJ2-3|.|.|TRBV4-2|15
TGTGCCAGCAGCCAAGATCTAAGAGTCACAGATACGCAGTATTTT
CASSQDLRVTDTQYF
>TRBJ2-7|.|.|TRBV11-3|11
TGTGCCAGCAGCCCCCATTACGAGCAGTACTTC
CASSPHYEQYF
>TRBJ2-3|.|.|TRBV7-6|18
TGTGCCAGCAGTTCGATCCCCCGTGGCCAGAGGGAAACGTGGACGCAGTATTTT
CASSSIPRGQRETWTQYF
>TRBJ2-3|.|.|TRBV7-2|13
TGTGCCAGCAGCTTAGCGGGGGACCCCGGCCAGTATTTT
CASSLAGDPGQYF
>TRBJ2-5|.|.|TRBV6-6|13
TGTGCCAGCAGTTATCAGCTCAAAGAGACCCAGTACTTC
CASSYQLKETQYF
>TRBJ2-3|.|TRBD2|TRBV28|16
TGTGCCAGCGGACCTGGACTAGCGGGAGGAGCAGATACGCAGTATTTT
CASGPGLAGGADTQYF
>TRBJ2-5|.|.|TRBV5-6|14
TGTGCCAGCAGCTCAGTGGGTGTAGGAGAGACCCAGTACTTC
CASSSVGVGETQYF
>TRBJ2-1|.|.|TRBV19|14
TGTGCCAGTACCCTGACCCCAGTCTACAATGAGCAGTTCTTC
CASTLTPVYNEQFF